Below, 21 T cell receptor beta chains from the same sample are listed, as sequenced in a study of PD-L1 blockade in urothelial cancer (dated by TCRdb to about 2017). Receptor amplification or capture employed the immunoSEQ multiplex PCR assay. As stored in TCRdb, this immuneACCESS dataset retains in-frame rearrangements with V and J assigned. A fraction of the clones does not appear; measured against another copy, unresolved V genes explain less than half of the discrepancy, and the remainder lacks a known reason. Recorded for this sample are around 33,000 clones; about 80% of them occurred a single time. The ten largest make up 3.5% of the sample. This specimen was PBMCs, taken around atezolizumab (anti-PD-L1) treatment. These TCRs come from a man aged 65 to 79 with urothelial cancer.

V is TRBV5-1 and J is TRBJ1-1, with TRBD1 matching over 8 bases. Germline values: CDR1 SGHRS, CDR2 YFSETQ. This CDR3 comprises 13 residues. Trimming removed 1 base from V and 10 bases from J; junction bases left unmatched: 6. CDR3 protein: CASSLQGATGAFF. CDR3 nucleotides: TGCGCCAGCAGCTTGCAGGGGGCAACGGGAGCTTTCTTT.

V gene TRBV28 combines with J gene TRBJ2-7; 8 nucleotides line up with TRBD2. V gave up 8 bases and J gave up 3 bases; unmatched junction bases: 9. Germline V lookup: CDR1 MDHEN, CDR2 SYDVKM. This CDR3 contains 14 residues. CDR3 amino acids: CASLSSGRYYEQYF. In DNA form, the CDR3 reads TGTGCCAGCCTATCTAGCGGGCGGTACTACGAGCAGTACTTC.

The rearrangement joins TRBV7-2 to TRBJ2-5; D unclear. Deletions cut 2 bases from V and 0 bases from J, with 10 bases between. The CDR3 has 15 amino acids. Looked up from germline, CDR1 is SGHTA and CDR2 is FQGNSA. CDR3 residues: CASSLNPGYQETQYF. Written as DNA, the CDR3 is TGTGCCAGCAGCTTAAACCCCGGGTACCAAGAGACCCAGTACTTC.

In DNA form, the CDR3 reads TGCGCCAGCAGCCAACTTCAGGGCCGCTCTGACCCTGGAAACACCATATATTTT. Protein: CASSQLQGRSDPGNTIYF. The rearrangement joins TRBV4-1 to TRBJ1-3; a possible D gene is TRBD1 (5 bases). Germline assignment: CDR1 MGHRA and CDR2 YSYEKL. V lost 2 bases to trimming and J lost 2 bases, with 19 bases between them. The CDR3 runs to 18 residues.

This clone was counted once. The chain is built from TRBV6-1 and TRBJ1-5; no firm D call. Germline-derived CDR1 and CDR2 are MNHNS and SASEGT. Trimming removed 2 bases at V and 6 bases at J, with 11 bases between. The CDR3 runs to 14 residues. The CDR3 loop reads CASSEREGGQPQHF. The CDR3 region has the DNA TGTGCCAGCAGTGAAAGGGAGGGTGGTCAGCCCCAGCATTTT.

This chain links TRBV18 with TRBJ2-2; no clear D. The CDR3 contains 15 residues. The V end lost 3 bases, the J end lost 0 bases, and 8 bases lay between the germline ends. The V gene's germline CDR1 is KGHSH and CDR2 LQKENI. In DNA, the CDR3 is TGTGCCAGCTCACCGACGGCGGCGAACACCGGGGAGCTGTTTTTT. Translating it yields CASSPTAANTGELFF.

The chain carries TRBV5-4 and TRBJ1-5; a weak D match, TRBD1 (6 bases). V dropped 4 bases and J dropped 0 bases, with 17 bases sitting between them. Germline lookup yields CDR1 SGHNT and CDR2 YYREEE (reference sequence). There are 17 residues in the CDR3. CDR3 nucleotide sequence: TGTGCCAGCAGCGCCTCGGGACACACCAATAGCAATCAGCCCCAGCATTTT. Protein product: CASSASGHTNSNQPQHF.

The J gene is TRBJ2-5, the V gene TRBV6-5, with 7 bases lining up with TRBD2. The DNA matches TRBJ2-7 better at its end, which makes the J call doubtful. Germline V gene lookup returns CDR1 MNHEY and CDR2 SVGAGI. This CDR3 is built from 15 residues. In DNA form, the CDR3 reads TGTGCCAGCAGCGAAACCGGGACTAAAAACTACGAGCAGTACTTC. Translation gives CASSETGTKNYEQYF.

The chain carries TRBV9 and TRBJ2-2, with D possibly matching TRBD1 (6 bases). The V gene's germline CDR1 is SGDLS and CDR2 YYNGEE. V lost 4 bases, J lost 6 bases, and 10 bases lay in between. This CDR3 spans 13 amino acids. CDR3 bases: TGTGCCAGCAGCCCAGGGGATTCCGGGGAGCTGTTTTTT. Its translation is CASSPGDSGELFF.

The table lists this clone with a count of one. The chain joins TRBV7-7 to TRBJ2-2; D gene unclear. Trimming removed 2 bases from V and 5 bases from J, with 6 bases in between. Germline loops: CDR1 SSHAT, CDR2 FNYEAQ (reference sequence). The CDR3 sequence is 13 residues long. CDR3 nucleotide sequence: TGTGCCAGCAGCTTAAGCCCAACCGGGGAGCTGTTTTTT. This sequence encodes CASSLSPTGELFF.

The V gene is TRBV2, the J gene TRBJ1-1; possible D gene TRBD1, 6 bases. In germline, CDR1 is SNHLY, CDR2 FYNNEI. CDR3 size: 14 residues. V was clipped by 4 bases and J by 3 bases, with 12 bases between them. The CDR3 bases are TGTGCCAGCAGTGGACGACAGGAGTACACTGAAGCTTTCTTT. It yields the protein CASSGRQEYTEAFF.

The gene calls are TRBV14 and TRBJ1-5, with D possibly being TRBD1 (5 bases). Germline CDR1 reads SGHDN; CDR2 reads FVKESK. Trimming cost V 0 bases and J 0 bases, with 15 bases left between them. The CDR3 totals 18 residues. This chain's CDR3 is CASSQDGGVVYSNQPQHF. DNA of the CDR3: TGTGCCAGCAGCCAAGATGGGGGGGTCGTATATAGCAATCAGCCCCAGCATTTT.

As DNA, the CDR3 is TGTGCCAGCAGCCCTAGACAGGGTAGAGCCTACGAGCAGTACTTC. Encoded protein: CASSPRQGRAYEQYF. The gene calls are TRBV5-4 and TRBJ2-7, with TRBD1 identical over 7 bases. J was trimmed by 2 bases and V by 4 bases; bases with no gene match: 9. The CDR3 contains 15 residues. From germline, CDR1 is SGHNT and CDR2 YYREEE (reference sequence).

The chain joins TRBV19 to TRBJ2-3; 11 bases agree with TRBD2. Germline V lookup: CDR1 LNHDA, CDR2 SQIVND (reference sequence). The V gene end was trimmed by 10 bases and the J gene end by 0 bases; junction bases not matched to a gene: 3. This CDR3 contains 14 residues. The CDR3 here is CATSSGGSTDTQYF. DNA of the CDR3: TGTGCCACTTCTAGCGGGGGGAGCACAGATACGCAGTATTTT. The entire variable domain, with the rest obtained from reference TRBV19 and TRBJ2-3, is as follows: DGGITQSPKYLFRKEGQNVTLSCEQNLNHDAMYWYRQDPGQGLRLIYYSQIVNDFQKGDIAEGYSVSREKKESFPLTVTSAQKNPTAFYLCATSSGGSTDTQYFGPGTRLTVL.

This CDR3 reads CASRRDRGNQPQHF. In DNA form, the CDR3 reads TGTGCCAGCAGGAGGGACAGGGGCAATCAGCCCCAGCATTTT. The V call is TRBV27, the J call TRBJ1-5; 9 bases are a match to TRBD1. The CDR3 is 14 amino acids. The junction had 2 bases not matched to a gene; V was cut back by 6 bases and J by 2 bases. The germline gives CDR1 MNHEY, CDR2 SMNVEV (reference sequence).

The rearrangement joins TRBV27 to TRBJ2-3; TRBD1 agrees at 10 bases. This CDR3 has 14 amino acids. CDR1 is MNHEY, CDR2 SMNVEV, per germline (reference sequence). With 8 bases clipped from V and 5 bases from J, the junction kept 7 bases outside the gene matches. CDR3: CASRRQGARDTQYF. CDR3 sequence (DNA): TGTGCCAGCCGGAGACAGGGGGCGCGAGATACGCAGTATTTT.

V usage is TRBV29-1 and J usage is TRBJ2-1, with D possibly being TRBD2 (7 bases). Per the germline V gene, CDR1 is SQVTM and CDR2 is ANQGSEA. This CDR3 is 14 amino acids long. V lost 4 bases and J 10 bases, leaving 20 bases between the germline ends. The CDR3 loop is CSVAPGGPADEQFF. The CDR3 DNA sequence: TGCAGCGTTGCCCCGGGGGGCCCGGCCGACGAGCAGTTCTTC.

A word on this clone: Other DNA sequences of this sample code for an identical CDR3. The V call is TRBV5-1, the J call TRBJ2-1; 12 bases align to TRBD1. From germline, CDR1 is SGHRS and CDR2 YFSETQ. V trimming: 3 bases; J trimming: 7 bases; junction bases outside the gene matches: 5. This CDR3 contains 15 residues. DNA for the CDR3: TGCGCCAGCAGCTGGGGACAGGGGGCCAGGAATGAGCAGTTCTTC. Amino acids: CASSWGQGARNEQFF.

V usage is TRBV6-1 and J usage is TRBJ2-4, with TRBD1 matching 9 bases. The germline V gene has CDR1 MNHNS and CDR2 SASEGT. There are 13 residues in the CDR3. The J segment lost 3 bases and the V segment lost 8 bases, leaving 2 bases of the junction unmatched. The CDR3 region has the DNA TGTGCCAGCGGGGACAGGGTCAAAAACATTCAGTACTTC. It translates to CASGDRVKNIQYF.

For the CDR3, the DNA is TGTGCCAGCAGCTTCGCTAGCGGGGCGACAGATACGCAGTATTTT. Amino acids: CASSFASGATDTQYF. The gene calls are TRBV5-6 and TRBJ2-3; the match to TRBD2 covers 9 bases. Germline CDR1 is SGHDT and CDR2 is YYEEEE. Losses at the gene ends were 2 bases for V and 3 bases for J; bases not matched to a gene: 4. The CDR3 is 15 residues long.

This chain uses TRBV5-8 with TRBJ2-7; 8 bases match TRBD1. Germline CDR1 SGHTS, CDR2 YDEGEE. V lost 0 bases, J lost 7 bases, and 6 bases stayed unmatched. The CDR3 totals 14 residues. The CDR3 region has the DNA TGTGCCAGCAGCTTGGACAGGGGGGAAGGGGAGCAGTACTTC. Translated, it gives CASSLDRGEGEQYF.